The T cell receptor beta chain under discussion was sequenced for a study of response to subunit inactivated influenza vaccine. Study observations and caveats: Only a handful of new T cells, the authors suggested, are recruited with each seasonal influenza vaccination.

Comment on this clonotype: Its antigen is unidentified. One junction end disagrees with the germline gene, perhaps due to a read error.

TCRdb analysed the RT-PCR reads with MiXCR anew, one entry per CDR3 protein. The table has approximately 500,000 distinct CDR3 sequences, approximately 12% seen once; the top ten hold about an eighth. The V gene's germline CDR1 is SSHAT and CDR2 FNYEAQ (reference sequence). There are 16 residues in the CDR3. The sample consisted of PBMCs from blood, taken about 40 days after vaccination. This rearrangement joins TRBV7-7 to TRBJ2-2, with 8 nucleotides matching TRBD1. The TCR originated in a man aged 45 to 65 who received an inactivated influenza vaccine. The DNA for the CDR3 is TGTGCTAGCAGCCCAACCGGGACAGGCAACACCGGGGAGCTGTTTTTT. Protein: CASSPTGTGNTGELFF.